The sample holds many counts of the clone carrying this T cell receptor beta chain. TCRdb independently ran MiXCR on the 5' RACE reads; one entry per CDR3 protein. The table lists 55,000 to 70,000 distinct CDR3 sequences, roughly 6.6% of them singletons. Time point meaning: sample taken at primary tumor resection. The donors comprised 60 to 80 untreated early-stage non-small cell lung cancer patients. This record comes from a study of spatial heterogeneity in lung cancer. CDR3 size: 15 residues. CDR1 and CDR2 from the germline V gene are SNHLY and FYNNEI. With V trimmed by 4 bases and J by 1 base, 6 bases remained unmatched.

The rearrangement links TRBV2 to TRBJ1-1, with TRBD1 matching 7 bases. The source is a female donor with early-stage non-small cell lung cancer. The sample was PBMCs, taken at surgery. The CDR3 region has the DNA TGTGCCAGCAGTGGAGAGACAGGGACGAACACTGAAGCTTTCTTT. Translation: CASSGETGTNTEAFF.